Here is one T cell receptor (beta chain) with its context. This clone came up many times. This clone's antigen is unknown. Within one base of it there is no much larger clone, and no base qualities were kept. The data originate from a study of metastatic and nonmetastatic thyroid tumors (dated by TCRdb to 2018 to 2020). Background for the entire study: The researchers compared repertoires between peripheral blood samples and tumor or nodule tissue samples from patients with malignant or benign thyroid disease.

The library was obtained by PCR. The sequencer was an Illumina HiSeq 4000. High-throughput sequencing was used to profile the TCR beta-chain CDR3 region of every patient. On the study's bioinformatics: CDR3 differences across clinicopathological groups were used to build a classifier for discriminating distant-metastatic papillary thyroid cancer patients. The Shannon index was used to assess repertoire diversity, and the Morisita-Horn index was used to assess tumor-blood repertoire similarity. The public reads were quality trimmed at Q25 with fastp and then assembled into clones with MiXCR by TCRdb, keeping productive beta chains. TCRdb's processing, not the authors' own work, is the source of the V and J calls. The sample data list 18,000 or so clones, and under 30% of these were observed just once. Approximately 13% of the sample goes to the ten largest clones. Measured from the cysteine to the phenylalanine, the CDR3 is 17 residues long. Only the CDR3 part of the read is kept: 51 bases, read in frame from the first base. V sheds 4 bases and J sheds 3 bases, leaving 21 bases between their ends. The germline V gene (reference sequence) yields MNHEY for CDR1 and SMNVEV for CDR2.

No patient had received any treatment before thyroid surgery. Using T-cell receptor beta sequencing, the study looked back at clinical samples from patients collected from 2012 to 2018. The paper as a whole reports these results and caveats: TCR beta diversity was reported as significantly higher in malignant tumors than in benign nodules, in both blood and tumor samples.

Sequenced material: tumor tissue. This TCR came from a female donor with papillary thyroid cancer or a benign thyroid nodule (not recorded which). Some clones in this sample may be carry-over from other donors' samples. The rearrangement joined TRBV27 to TRBJ1-2; TRBD1 could be the D gene, as 6 bases match. The sequenced DNA is TGTGCCAGCAGTTCCCAGTACTCCTTATCAGGGGACTATGGCTACACCTTC. It translates to CASSSQYSLSGDYGYTF.